A selection of T cell receptor beta chains follows, all from one sample in a study of T cell clones after liver transplantation. TCRdb keeps only in-frame clones here, not all; method: immunoSEQ multiplex PCR. Here the sample spans tens of thousands of clones, over 60% being singletons. The material was CD4+ T cells from blood, obtained at the 22-month timepoint. The receptors originated from a human patient who received a liver transplant. Among the T cells, some may be from the graft donor. Both conserved end residues are part of each CDR3.

CASSLRTDEAYEQYF	TRBV4-1	TRBJ2-7
CASSPQGYEQYF	TRBV5-5	TRBJ2-7
CASSNRGLAGTEAFF	TRBV7-8	TRBJ1-1
CASSVEASGGVDTQYF	TRBV9	TRBJ2-3
CASQRAGEQPQHF	TRBV6-5	TRBJ1-5
CASSPSSGNQPQHF	TRBV18	TRBJ1-5
CASSLGVMNTEAFF	TRBV28	TRBJ1-1
CASSTDRTTGELFF	TRBV5-4	TRBJ2-2
CASSIGQDARETQYF	TRBV19	TRBJ2-5
CASRGQPISYEQYF	TRBV2	TRBJ2-7
CASSPRTTGEGEKLFF	TRBV18	TRBJ1-4
CASNQTPSSYNSPLHF	TRBV11-1	TRBJ1-6
CAWSHYTGPGELFF	TRBV30	TRBJ2-2
CASSPPLGNEKLFF	TRBV19	TRBJ1-4
CASSGRHNSPLHF	TRBV25-1	TRBJ1-6
CASSHEGREQYF	TRBV4-1	TRBJ2-7
CASSRGQGAEAFF	TRBV7-3	TRBJ1-1
CASSYSSYNSPLHF	TRBV6-6	TRBJ1-6
CASSKQQGDTQYF	TRBV18	TRBJ2-3
CASSLAVDRGYGYTF	TRBV5-5	TRBJ1-2
CASSDLAGGNEQFF	TRBV6-4	TRBJ2-1
CASSWGVLYEQYF	TRBV6-5	TRBJ2-7
CASSSSGTAKLFF	TRBV6-1	TRBJ1-4
CASSLARDEQYF	TRBV7-9	TRBJ2-7
CASSPPGQRQYF	TRBV18	TRBJ2-3
CASRDRGSPLHF	TRBV19	TRBJ1-6
CASSPGPDTQYF	TRBV14	TRBJ2-3
CASYGDTQYF	TRBV28	TRBJ2-3
CASRTVASGVTDTQYF	TRBV2	TRBJ2-3
CAIRGQGSAYEQYF	TRBV10-3	TRBJ2-7
CASSPGTGVGQPQHF	TRBV18	TRBJ1-5
CASRTVGGSYNEQFF	TRBV27	TRBJ2-1
CACKRGQAETQYF	TRBV30	TRBJ2-5
CASSEWAAGGVDEQFF	TRBV2	TRBJ2-1
CASSLGRGLSTDTQYF	TRBV5-4	TRBJ2-3
CASSPRDFFTGELFF	TRBV9	TRBJ2-2
CASSVTYSGNTIYF	TRBV5-1	TRBJ1-3
CASSLGPSSGNTIYF	TRBV7-3	TRBJ1-3
CASRLGQARNQPQHF	TRBV7-2	TRBJ1-5
CASRDPRINNEQFF	TRBV6-4	TRBJ2-1
CASNDQPQHF	TRBV28	TRBJ1-5
CASSAHSGNTIYF	TRBV6-5	TRBJ1-3
CASSQVGLAHSYEQYF	TRBV4-1	TRBJ2-7
CASSLGPGDNSPLHF	TRBV5-1	TRBJ1-6
CASSETGVGQETQYF	TRBV6-4	TRBJ2-5